This TCR beta chain stems from a study of blood T cell repertoires in COVID-19. Study background: The cDNA or gDNA used as material had been derived from T cells, B-cell-depleted T cells, or PBMCs.

Regarding this clone: The same CDR3 arises from other DNA sequences in this sample as well.

V was trimmed by 3 bases and J by 1 base, leaving 7 bases between them. Germline assignment: CDR1 LNHDA and CDR2 SQIVND (reference sequence). This CDR3 has 14 residues. Original handling: Estimation of nucleated cell counts relied on the amplification of reference gene primers. Assay: immunoSEQ multiplex PCR; the TCRdb copy retains only in-frame clones and omits some. V, J and clone size are taken as reported in that table, and D and trimming were inferred from the DNA itself. The data show under 170,000 clones, with 80% to 90% seen just once and 3% to 4% held by the top ten. Sequencing input: peripheral blood. The chain joins TRBV19 to TRBJ1-5; D call uncertain. The clonotype was recovered from a man aged 70 or older with acute or convalescent COVID-19. CDR3 sequence: CASSITSSNQPQHF. The CDR3 bases are TGTGCCAGTAGTATTACTTCCAGCAATCAGCCCCAGCATTTT.